This is a list of T cell receptor beta chains from one sample in a study of spatial heterogeneity in lung cancer. Each CDR3 protein gets one entry after TCRdb re-called the 5' RACE reads with MiXCR. The table has tens of thousands of distinct CDR3 sequences, about 5% seen once; the top ten hold roughly 27%. The sequencing here drew on PBMCs, taken at surgery. These receptors were taken from a female donor with early-stage non-small cell lung cancer. The conserved cysteine and the conserved F or W are not part of the CDR3 here. Clone size is not always given. Where it is, it says once, few, many or a class for expanded clones.

ASSLAADWQPTQY,many,TRBV7-6,TRBJ2-5
ASSYPGDEY,many,TRBV6-2/TRBV6-3,TRBJ2-5
ASSQGSHYQGSNSPLH,many,TRBV3-1,TRBJ1-6
ASSRIPASTDTQY,many,TRBV2,TRBJ2-3
ASSGHGGELF,many,TRBV9,TRBJ2-2
ATSRDLSDRRKTEAF,-,TRBV15,TRBJ1-1
SARRGRGFGGYT,many,TRBV20-1,TRBJ1-2
ASSWVGAGAYEQY,many,TRBV7-6,TRBJ2-7
ASTLSSGGYYGYT,few,TRBV27,TRBJ1-2
ASSQKGGGRKTQY,many,TRBV21-1,TRBJ2-5
ASSLQGFQETQY,many,TRBV5-1,TRBJ2-5
ASSLRGRNEKLF,-,TRBV11-2,TRBJ1-4
ASSSEDSYEQY,many,TRBV28,TRBJ2-7
ASREAEYQPQH,-,TRBV5-1,TRBJ1-5
ASSQEKVRYTEAF,many,TRBV4-1,TRBJ1-1
ASSPGSSGNTIY,many,TRBV7-3,TRBJ1-3
ASSYHQGLRNEQF,-,TRBV6-2/TRBV6-3,TRBJ2-1
ASSLSMGRKSNQPQH,few,TRBV27,TRBJ1-5